Below are 20 T cell receptor beta chains sequenced from a single sample in a study of vaccination effects on CD4 cells after COVID-19. Peptide-pool stimulation followed by sequencing identified expanded antigen-specific CD4+ clonotypes in the ViraFEST assay. Isolating CD4+ T cells followed approximately nine days of culture. According to PCR results, the person was infected with SARS-CoV-2 between March and December 2020. These receptors' antigens are unknown. Assay: immunoSEQ multiplex PCR; the TCRdb copy retains only in-frame clones and omits some. In the table there are around 40,000 clones, more than 60% of which are singletons. The sequencing used CD4+ T cells from PBMCs cultured with a peptide pool, collected before COVID-19 vaccination. The receptors derive from a human donor who had a prior SARS-CoV-2 infection.

This clone has a handful of counts. The chain carries TRBV5-4 and TRBJ1-6; the D gene is possibly TRBD1 (5 bases). Germline-derived CDR1 and CDR2 are SGHNT and YYREEE (reference sequence). The V end lost 4 bases, the J end lost 5 bases, and 16 bases lay between the germline ends. The CDR3 runs to 16 residues. The CDR3 DNA reads as TGTGCCAGCAGCAGGAGTGGGGGAACCGATAATTCACCCCTCCACTTT. This codes for CASSRSGGTDNSPLHF.

This clone appeared a few times. The chain has TRBV6-1 and TRBJ1-4, with 8 bases aligning to TRBD1. J was trimmed by 7 bases and V by 1 base; bases with no gene match: 2. The CDR3 sequence is 14 residues long. CDR1 MNHNS and CDR2 SASEGT come from the germline V gene. The CDR3 spells CASSEGTGFEKLFF. In DNA, the CDR3 is TGTGCCAGCAGTGAAGGGACAGGGTTTGAAAAACTGTTTTTT.

The chain has TRBV12-3 or TRBV12-4 and TRBJ2-7; D remains unclear. V dropped 2 bases and J dropped 5 bases, with 7 bases sitting between them. The CDR3 covers 12 residues. For the CDR3, the DNA is TGTGCCAGCAGTTTAATGGGGAACGAGCAGTACTTC. Its translation is CASSLMGNEQYF.

The chain carries TRBV29-1 and TRBJ1-1; 9 bases line up with TRBD1. CDR3 length: 14 residues. With 4 bases clipped from V and 4 bases from J, the junction kept 7 bases outside the gene matches. The germline V gene encodes CDR1 SQVTM and CDR2 ANQGSEA. The DNA of the CDR3 is TGCAGCGTTGTGGGGGGGACAGGGAGCACTGAAGCTTTCTTT. Encoded protein: CSVVGGTGSTEAFF.

This sequence joins TRBV6-6 and TRBJ2-7; D gene uncertain. V was shortened by 5 bases and J by 4 bases, with 6 bases between the two germline ends. The CDR3 is 11 residues long. Germline V lookup: CDR1 MNHNY, CDR2 SVGAGI (reference sequence). CDR3 in amino acids: CASSRRYEQYF. CDR3 DNA sequence: TGTGCCAGCAGTCGCAGGTACGAGCAGTACTTC.

V gene TRBV9 combines with J gene TRBJ2-5; 9 bases align to TRBD1. Germline V gene sequence: CDR1 SGDLS, CDR2 YYNGEE. Trimming at V came to 3 bases and at J to 4 bases, leaving 7 bases not matched to a gene. This CDR3 region has 15 residues. This CDR3 is CASSARDRVGETQYF. The DNA of the CDR3 is TGTGCCAGCAGCGCCCGGGACAGGGTGGGAGAGACCCAGTACTTC.

The chain employs TRBV5-1 and TRBJ1-2; D uncertain. CDR1 SGHRS and CDR2 YFSETQ come from the germline V gene. V was trimmed by 0 bases and J by 2 bases, leaving 8 bases between them. This CDR3 spans 14 amino acids. The CDR3 is CASSLESVNYGYTF. The CDR3 nucleotides are TGCGCCAGCAGCTTGGAGTCAGTCAACTATGGCTACACCTTC.

This clone was seen a single time. The chain couples TRBV5-6 to TRBJ2-2; perhaps TRBD1 as D (5 bases). Germline lookup yields CDR1 SGHDT and CDR2 YYEEEE. The CDR3 is made up of 16 amino acids. Trimming left V 4 bases short and J 1 base short, with 14 bases between. The CDR3 sequence is CASSRMTALNTGELFF. CDR3 in DNA: TGTGCCAGCAGCCGAATGACAGCCCTGAACACCGGGGAGCTGTTTTTT.

This sequence joins TRBV10-3 and TRBJ2-3; 12 bases fit TRBD2. V shed 0 bases, J shed 3 bases, and the junction held 10 bases outside the gene matches. Germline lookup yields CDR1 ENHRY and CDR2 SYGVKD. The CDR3 is 19 amino acids. This chain's CDR3 is CAISESWASGRARTDTQYF. The CDR3 DNA reads as TGTGCCATCAGTGAGTCATGGGCTAGCGGGAGGGCCAGAACAGATACGCAGTATTTT.

The V and J genes are TRBV3-1 (or the pseudogene TRBV3-2) and TRBJ1-3, with a tentative D call TRBD1 (5 bases). The V gene's germline CDR1 is LGHDT and CDR2 YNNKEL (reference sequence). The V end was cut by 4 bases, the J end by 4 bases, with 14 bases between. The CDR3 is made up of 15 amino acids. The CDR3 DNA is TGTGCCAGCAGCCGAGTAGGGGCGAGAGGAAACACCATATATTTT. Encoded protein: CASSRVGARGNTIYF.

The rearrangement links TRBV6-5 to TRBJ2-7, with D possibly being TRBD1 (5 bases). The CDR3 extends over 13 amino acids. Per germline, CDR1 MNHEY and CDR2 SVGAGI. Trimming cost V 11 bases and J 2 bases, with 16 bases left between them. This chain's CDR3 is CAPKKGFTYEQYF. The CDR3 DNA reads as TGTGCCCCCAAAAAGGGGTTTACCTACGAGCAGTACTTC.

This chain connects TRBV18 to TRBJ1-2; TRBD1 might be the D (5 bases). CDR1 is KGHSH and CDR2 is LQKENI in the germline V gene. The CDR3 length is 15 residues. V was clipped by 3 bases and J by 4 bases, with 15 bases between them. CDR3 amino acids: CASSPGGQTFYGYTF. For the CDR3, the DNA is TGTGCCAGCTCACCGGGGGGTCAGACCTTCTATGGCTACACCTTC.

This sequence joins TRBV4-1 and TRBJ1-2; D is uncertain. In germline, CDR1 is MGHRA, CDR2 YSYEKL. Trimming left V 1 base short and J 1 base short, with 16 bases between. The CDR3 has 17 amino acids. The CDR3 protein is CASSQVRNEPLNYGYTF. DNA of the CDR3: TGCGCCAGCAGCCAAGTCAGAAACGAACCGCTTAACTATGGCTACACCTTC.

The chain joins TRBV10-3 to TRBJ1-1, with 7 nucleotides matching TRBD1. The CDR3 extends over 15 amino acids. The V gene end was trimmed by 4 bases and the J gene end by 1 base; junction bases not matched to a gene: 6. Germline V gene data show CDR1 as ENHRY and CDR2 as SYGVKD. This CDR3 is CAISVRTGWNTEAFF. For the CDR3, the DNA is TGTGCCATCAGTGTAAGGACAGGTTGGAACACTGAAGCTTTCTTT.

The DNA of the CDR3 is TGTGCCAGCAGAGGGTGGGCGTCAGATACGCAGTATTTT. It translates to CASRGWASDTQYF. The rearrangement uses TRBV6-6 and TRBJ2-3, with no clear D. Germline values: CDR1 MNHNY, CDR2 SVGAGI (reference sequence). Trimming shortened V by 6 bases and J by 4 bases, and 11 bases separated the two germline ends. The CDR3 sequence is 13 residues long.

Here the CDR3 reads CASSPDRTLYNEQFF. The CDR3 DNA is TGTGCCAGCTCACCAGACAGGACACTCTACAATGAGCAGTTCTTC. The gene calls are TRBV18 and TRBJ2-1; weak D call: TRBD1 (6 bases). Trimming cost V 2 bases and J 3 bases, with 11 bases left between them. CDR1 is KGHSH and CDR2 is LQKENI in the germline V gene. The CDR3 has 15 residues.

This clone was counted a few times. J is TRBJ1-2 and V is TRBV6-6; no clear D. V gave up 0 bases and J gave up 8 bases, with 7 bases separating them. The CDR3 has 12 residues. Germline CDR1 reads MNHNY; CDR2 reads SVGAGI (reference sequence). The CDR3 here is CASSYSTEGYTF. CDR3 DNA sequence: TGTGCCAGCAGTTACTCTACAGAAGGCTACACCTTC.

This clone was seen a few times. The chain has TRBV4-2 and TRBJ2-7, with TRBD1 as a possible D gene (6 bases). Germline V gene sequence: CDR1 LGHNA, CDR2 YNFKEQ. Trimming stripped 1 base from V and 5 bases from J, with 12 bases between. The CDR3 runs 14 residues. For the CDR3, the DNA is TGTGCCAGCAGCCAAGTCTCGGCAGGGGACGAGCAGTACTTC. Amino acid sequence: CASSQVSAGDEQYF.

The chain couples TRBV7-8 to TRBJ1-3; D is unresolved. With 6 bases removed from V and 0 bases from J, the gap between germline ends came to 15 bases. The CDR3 contains 16 residues. Germline loops: CDR1 SGHVS, CDR2 FQNEAQ. DNA of the CDR3: TGTGCCAGCAGTCCCAGCGGGAGATACTCTGGAAACACCATATATTTT. Amino acid sequence: CASSPSGRYSGNTIYF.

This rearrangement joins TRBV7-2 to TRBJ2-7; a weak D match, TRBD1 (5 bases). V lost 6 bases, J lost 0 bases, and 15 bases lay in between. CDR3 length: 15 residues. CDR1 and CDR2 (germline): SGHTA, FQGNSA. CDR3 sequence (DNA): TGTGCCAGCAGACAATATCAGGGATTCTCCTACGAGCAGTACTTC. Amino acid sequence: CASRQYQGFSYEQYF.